Listed below are T cell receptor beta chains from one sample, sequenced in a study of sequential checkpoint blockade in melanoma. The protocol was immunoSEQ multiplex PCR, while the TCRdb copy is restricted to in-frame clones and leaves out a portion. The sample lists under 20,000 clones, approximately 80% occurring once. This specimen was CD8+ T cells sorted from blood (inferred from file names), taken from a patient given nivolumab and ipilimumab in sequence. The receptor source for this set is a human donor with melanoma. Both conserved end residues are part of each CDR3. D genes are given only for firm matches. Clone sizes are given selectively: once, few, many, or a class where the clone is expanded.

TRBV28	few	-	TRBJ2-7	TGTGCCAGCAGTTTATTAGCGGCCTACGAGCAGTACTTC	CASSLLAAYEQYF
TRBV7-9	-	-	TRBJ2-1	TGTGCCAGCAGCTTACTGATCGGGGAGGATGAGCAGTTCTTC	CASSLLIGEDEQFF
TRBV27	-	-	TRBJ2-7	TGTGCCAGCAGTTTTGCGAGAGGGCGAGACGAGCAGTACTTC	CASSFARGRDEQYF
TRBV19	once	TRBD2	TRBJ2-7	TGTGCCAGTAGTATAGACTCCGGACTAGCGGGGACCTACGAGCAGTACTTC	CASSIDSGLAGTYEQYF
TRBV6-1	-	TRBD1	TRBJ2-2	TGTGCCAGCAGGACAGGGGCCTACACCGGGGAGCTGTTTTTT	CASRTGAYTGELFF
TRBV28	-	-	TRBJ2-5	TGTGCCAGCAGTTTATTCGCTAATCAAGAGACCCAGTACTTC	CASSLFANQETQYF
TRBV7-9	-	-	TRBJ1-5	TGTGCCAGCAGCAAGGGGGGGGAGGGTACTCAGCCCCAGCATTTT	CASSKGGEGTQPQHF
TRBV7-9	-	-	TRBJ2-1	TGTGCCAGCAGCGCCCCGATGGGGGACAAGAGGAATGAGCAGTTCTTC	CASSAPMGDKRNEQFF
TRBV5-1	-	TRBD1	TRBJ1-5	TGCGCCAGCAGCTTGGTTAACAGGGGGAATCAGCCCCAGCATTTT	CASSLVNRGNQPQHF
TRBV27	-	-	TRBJ2-7	TGTGCCAGCAGCTTAGCGGCAACCTACGAGCAGTACTTC	CASSLAATYEQYF
TRBV7-9	-	-	TRBJ2-1	TGTGCCAGCAGCCCCCCCCCTCTCGACAATGAGCAGTTCTTC	CASSPPPLDNEQFF
TRBV27	-	TRBD2	TRBJ2-5	TGTGCCAGCAGTTTATCATACGGGGGGGTTTTGTCCCAGTACTTC	CASSLSYGGVLSQYF
TRBV9	-	-	TRBJ2-7	TGTGCCAGCAGCGGGGTAGGGGCCTACGAGCAGTACTTC	CASSGVGAYEQYF
TRBV13	once	TRBD1	TRBJ2-1	TGTGCCAGCAGCCTTCCCGGGACAGGGTCTGAGCAGCTCTTC	CASSLPGTGSEQLF
TRBV27	-	-	TRBJ2-7	TGTGCCAGCAGTGACAAGGCCTACGAGCAGTACTTC	CASSDKAYEQYF
TRBV4-1	-	-	TRBJ2-7	TGCGCCAGCAGCCAAGTGGAGCAGAGCTCCTACGAGCAGTACTTC	CASSQVEQSSYEQYF
TRBV10-2	-	-	TRBJ2-7	TGCGCCAGCAGTGAGTCGAAACGGGGGAGCGAGCAGTACTTC	CASSESKRGSEQYF
TRBV7-9	few	-	TRBJ1-4	TGTGCCAGCAGCTTCCGGACAGCCCGTGTACTGTTTTTT	CASSFRTARVLFF
TRBV30	-	TRBD2	TRBJ2-3	TGTGCCTCCGGACTAGCGGGAGAAGGAGATACGCAGTATTTT	CASGLAGEGDTQYF
TRBV7-9	-	TRBD1	TRBJ2-1	TGTGCCAGCCTAACGGCTCAGACAGGGGTCAATGAGCAGTTCTTC	CASLTAQTGVNEQFF
TRBV10-3	-	TRBD1	TRBJ1-2	TGTGCCATCGGACAGGGTGGCTACACCTTC	CAIGQGGYTF
TRBV7-9	-	TRBD2	TRBJ2-1	TGTGCCAGCAGCCACCCGGAGGGAGCGGGGGGGCCGTCCTACAATGAGCAGTTCTTC	CASSHPEGAGGPSYNEQFF
TRBV7-9	-	-	TRBJ2-1	TGTGCCAGCAGCTTCGGGGGACCTGAGCAGTTCTTC	CASSFGGPEQFF
TRBV27	few	TRBD2	TRBJ2-1	TGTGCCAGCAGTGCTAGACTAGCAGGTGAGCAGTTCTTC	CASSARLAGEQFF